The sequence of this T cell receptor beta chain was determined in a study of response to subunit inactivated influenza vaccine (dated by TCRdb to 2016 to 2019). Describing the broader study: Deep quantitative T cell receptor repertoire profiling was used in the study to track responses to a trivalent subunit inactivated influenza vaccine.

CDR1 and CDR2 are drawn from the germline V gene: MNHNS, SASEGT. V loses 6 bases, J loses 4 bases, and the germline ends lie 15 bases apart. Reading from cysteine to phenylalanine, the CDR3 counts 14 amino acids. Just CDR3 DNA is preserved here, 42 bases in frame from base 1. Comment on this clonotype: Its antigen is unknown. Base-call qualities are not available, and no considerably larger clone is one nucleotide away.

The full study reports these points: According to the authors, only a limited number of new T cells may be recruited by each seasonal influenza vaccination.

The library was produced with RT-PCR. Sequencing relied on an Illumina HiSeq 2500. The public reads were run again by TCRdb, first through fastp at Q25 and then through MiXCR, and only productive beta chains were kept. Each CDR3 protein gets just one entry, which takes the most common genes and DNA from the rows behind it. For this sample there are about 570,000 distinct CDR3 sequences; 10% to 12% appear just once. Of the sample, approximately 11% is held by the ten largest clones. The same data also went into a second study, on T cells expressing NK-cell markers. The second paper states: TCR beta cDNA libraries were prepared using 5'RACE template switching, which introduced a universal primer site and unique molecular identifiers. TCR beta-chain repertoires were profiled in sorted CD3+CD56+NKG2C+, CD3+CD56+NKG2C- and CD3+CD56-NKG2C+ T-cell subsets from roughly eight donors. Most of the eight sequenced donors were HCMV-seropositive and one was HCMV-seronegative. To restrict sorting to alphabetaTCR-expressing T cells, an anti-gammadeltaTCR antibody was added in several experiments. In six donors, the dominant CD3+CD56+NKG2C+ clonotypes were among the top 10 CD8+ clonotypes and accounted for roughly 1.0-7.5% of CD8+ T cells. Those dominant clonotypes were again the most abundant among CD3+CD56-NKG2C+ cells in several donors, at roughly 28.3-65%. Whether the expanded NKG2C-expressing T cell clones were specific for HCMV antigens was left unclear. The study sequenced eight donors, all healthy volunteers chosen at random: three men and five women. To determine HCMV serostatus, a commercial ELISA kit was used to detect HCMV-specific IgG in serum. Ficoll density gradient centrifugation was used to isolate peripheral blood mononuclear cells from blood. For more than five donors, bulk peripheral blood T-cell repertoires were also sequenced from unsorted PBMC. cDNA synthesis was primed from the TCR beta constant segment and was followed by two successive PCR amplification steps. Sequencing of the libraries produced 2 x 150 bp reads on Illumina HiSeq 2000/2500, MiSeq or NextSeq. MIGEC handled demultiplexing of the reads and grouping by UMI, while MiTCR was used to assemble and quantify clonotypes. To exclude erroneous sequences, only TCR cDNA sequences supported by at least two reads were retained. The tcR package was used for downstream repertoire analysis, and clonotypes were matched between fractions using CDR3 nucleotide sequence together with V segment. VDJmatch was used to annotate antigen specificity against VDJdb, with one amino acid substitution in CDR3 allowed.

The rearranged chain carries TRBV6-1 and TRBJ1-1; perhaps TRBD1 is the D gene, with 6 bases matching. This receptor was obtained from a man aged 50-59 years who received an inactivated influenza vaccine. Donor details come from another sample of the same person, matched by shared clones. The sequencing used PBMCs from blood, collected on the day of vaccination. The CDR3 region reads CASSGVGTFTEAFF. The nucleotide sequence is TGTGCCAGCAGCGGAGTCGGGACATTCACTGAAGCTTTCTTT.